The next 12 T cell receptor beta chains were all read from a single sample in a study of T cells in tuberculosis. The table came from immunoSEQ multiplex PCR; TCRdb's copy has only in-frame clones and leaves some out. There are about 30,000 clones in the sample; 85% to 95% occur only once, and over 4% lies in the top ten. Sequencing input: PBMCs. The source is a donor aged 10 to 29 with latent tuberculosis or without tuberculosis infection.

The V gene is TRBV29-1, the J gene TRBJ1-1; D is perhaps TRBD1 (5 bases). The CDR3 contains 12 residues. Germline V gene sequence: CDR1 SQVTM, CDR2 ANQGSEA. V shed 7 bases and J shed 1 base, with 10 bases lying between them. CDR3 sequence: CSANDRNTEAFF. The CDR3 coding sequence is TGCAGCGCGAACGACAGGAACACTGAAGCTTTCTTT.

The CDR3 spells CASSQDLAGSYEQYF. The CDR3 bases are TGCGCCAGCAGCCAAGATCTAGCGGGCTCCTACGAGCAGTACTTC. The chain carries TRBV4-1 and TRBJ2-7; 8 bases align to TRBD2. CDR1 is MGHRA, CDR2 YSYEKL, per germline. This CDR3 is built from 15 residues. V was clipped by 0 bases and J by 0 bases; unmatched bases: 1.

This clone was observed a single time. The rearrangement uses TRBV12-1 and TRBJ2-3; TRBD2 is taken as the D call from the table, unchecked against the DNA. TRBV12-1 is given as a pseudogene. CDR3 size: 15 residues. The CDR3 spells CASSFAAHATDTQYF. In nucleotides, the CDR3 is TGTGCCAGCAGCTTCGCGGCGCATGCCACAGATACGCAGTATTTT.

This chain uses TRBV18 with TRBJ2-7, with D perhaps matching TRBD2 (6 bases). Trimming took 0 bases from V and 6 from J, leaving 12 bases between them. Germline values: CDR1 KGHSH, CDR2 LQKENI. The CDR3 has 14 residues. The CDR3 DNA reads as TGTGCCAGCTCACCACCGGCTTTGGGGGGCGAGCAGTACTTC. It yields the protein CASSPPALGGEQYF.

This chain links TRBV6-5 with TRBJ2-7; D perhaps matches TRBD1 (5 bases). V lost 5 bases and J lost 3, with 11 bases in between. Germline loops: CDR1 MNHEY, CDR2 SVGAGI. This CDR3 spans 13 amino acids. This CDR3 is CASSADNYYEQYF. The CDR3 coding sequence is TGTGCCAGCAGTGCGGACAACTACTACGAGCAGTACTTC.

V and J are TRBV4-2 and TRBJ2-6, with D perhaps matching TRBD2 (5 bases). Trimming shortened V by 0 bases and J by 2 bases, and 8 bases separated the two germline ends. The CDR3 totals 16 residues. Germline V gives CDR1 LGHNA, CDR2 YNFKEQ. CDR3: CASSQEEGTGANVLTF. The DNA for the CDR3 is TGTGCCAGCAGCCAAGAAGAGGGCACTGGGGCCAACGTCCTGACTTTC.

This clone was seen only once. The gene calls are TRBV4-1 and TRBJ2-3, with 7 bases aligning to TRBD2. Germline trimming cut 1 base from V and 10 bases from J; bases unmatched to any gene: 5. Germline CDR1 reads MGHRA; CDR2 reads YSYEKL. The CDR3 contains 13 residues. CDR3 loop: CASSQGAGVPQYF. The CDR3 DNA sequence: TGCGCCAGCAGCCAAGGGGCGGGGGTACCGCAGTATTTT.

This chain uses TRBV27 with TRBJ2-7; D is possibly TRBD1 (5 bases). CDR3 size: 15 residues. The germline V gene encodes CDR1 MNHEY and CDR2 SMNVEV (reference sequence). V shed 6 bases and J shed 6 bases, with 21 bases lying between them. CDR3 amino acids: CASSSGAVGLGEQYF. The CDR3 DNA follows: TGTGCCAGCAGCAGTGGGGCGGTGGGCCTAGGCGAGCAGTACTTC.

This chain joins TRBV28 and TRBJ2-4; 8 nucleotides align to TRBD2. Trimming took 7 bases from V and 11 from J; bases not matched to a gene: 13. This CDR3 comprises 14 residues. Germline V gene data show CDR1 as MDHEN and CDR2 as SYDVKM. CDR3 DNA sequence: TGTGCCAGCACCTCCGGGGGGGCGAAATCTTTTCAGTACTTC. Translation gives CASTSGGAKSFQYF.

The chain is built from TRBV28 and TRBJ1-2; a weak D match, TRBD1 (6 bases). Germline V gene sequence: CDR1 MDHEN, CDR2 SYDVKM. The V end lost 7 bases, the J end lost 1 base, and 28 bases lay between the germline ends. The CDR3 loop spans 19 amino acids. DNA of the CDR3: TGTGCCAGCAATCCCCTTCTCGGGGGGCGCAACTTCATTAACTATGGCTACACCTTC. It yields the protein CASNPLLGGRNFINYGYTF.

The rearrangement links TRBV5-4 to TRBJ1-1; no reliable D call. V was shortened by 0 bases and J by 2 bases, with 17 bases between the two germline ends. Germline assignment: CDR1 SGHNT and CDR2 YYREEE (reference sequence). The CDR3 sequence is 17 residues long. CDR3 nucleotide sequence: TGTGCCAGCAGCTTGGACCCGCTGGGAGGAAGAAACACTGAAGCTTTCTTT. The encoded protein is CASSLDPLGGRNTEAFF. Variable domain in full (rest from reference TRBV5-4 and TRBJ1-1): ETGVTQSPTHLIKTRGQQVTLRCSSQSGHNTVSWYQQALGQGPQFIFQYYREEENGRGNFPPRFSGLQFPNYSSELNVNALELDDSALYLCASSLDPLGGRNTEAFFGQGTRLTVV.

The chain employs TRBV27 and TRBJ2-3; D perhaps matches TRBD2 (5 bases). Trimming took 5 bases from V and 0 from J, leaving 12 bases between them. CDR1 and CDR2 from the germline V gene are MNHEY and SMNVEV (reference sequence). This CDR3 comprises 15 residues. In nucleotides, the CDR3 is TGTGCCAGCAGTCGGAGGCTTCTAAGCACAGATACGCAGTATTTT. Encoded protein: CASSRRLLSTDTQYF.